The sequence of this TCR beta chain was determined in a study of PD-1 blockade in classical Hodgkin lymphoma. In every patient, relapse followed autologous stem cell transplantation, while exposure to brentuximab vedotin differed. Trimming shortened V by 5 bases and J by 4 bases, and 14 bases separated the two germline ends. CDR1 is LNHDA, CDR2 SQIVND, per germline (reference sequence). This CDR3 region has 14 residues. Libraries were prepared by immunoSEQ multiplex PCR; TCRdb keeps only in-frame clonotypes and omits some of them. The sample shows about 36,000 clones, 60% to 80% of them seen only once. This clone has just a few counts.

The V call is TRBV19, the J call TRBJ1-1; a weak D match, TRBD1 (6 bases). The TCR was taken from a human donor with classical Hodgkin lymphoma. This material consisted of peripheral blood mononuclear cells (PBMCs), taken before the second cycle of nivolumab. The CDR3 bases are TGTGCCAGTAGTTCAGGGGTCCGAGGCACTGAAGCTTTCTTT. Its protein product is CASSSGVRGTEAFF.